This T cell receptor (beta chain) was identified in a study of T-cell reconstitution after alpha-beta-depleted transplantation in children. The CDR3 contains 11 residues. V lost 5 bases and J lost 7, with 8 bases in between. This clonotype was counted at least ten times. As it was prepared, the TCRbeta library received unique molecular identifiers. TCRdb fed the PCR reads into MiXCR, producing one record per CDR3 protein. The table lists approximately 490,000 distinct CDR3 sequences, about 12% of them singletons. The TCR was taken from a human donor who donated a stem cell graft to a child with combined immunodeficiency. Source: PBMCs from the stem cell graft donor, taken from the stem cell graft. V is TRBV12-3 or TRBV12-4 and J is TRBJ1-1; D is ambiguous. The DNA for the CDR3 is TGTGCCAGCAGTCTTACGGGTGAAGCTTTCTTT. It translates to CASSLTGEAFF.